The subject of this entry is one TCR beta chain. Data came from immunoSEQ multiplex PCR; TCRdb stores just in-frame clones and leaves some out. The sample has about 57,000 clones, around 79% seen once; the top ten hold 0.75% to 0.9%. The data originate from a study of memory CD4+ T cells and cytomegalovirus serostatus. The sort gate was single viable CD3+CD4+CD8-CD45RO+ cells for memory CD4+ T cells. Donors' CMV status reflects serum IgG against pp150, pp28, p38, p52. Between the trimmed V and J ends, which lost 4 bases and 5 bases, there was a span of 13 bases. The V gene's germline CDR1 is SGHNT and CDR2 YYREEE (reference sequence). The CDR3 runs 13 residues.

The sample taken for sequencing was memory CD4+ T cells from blood. The chain carries TRBV5-4 and TRBJ2-7; D not resolved. This clonotype was sampled from an adult in good health and CMV-seronegative. This CDR3 reads CASSKSRFDEQYF. CDR3 sequence (DNA): TGTGCCAGCAGCAAGAGTAGGTTTGACGAGCAGTACTTC.